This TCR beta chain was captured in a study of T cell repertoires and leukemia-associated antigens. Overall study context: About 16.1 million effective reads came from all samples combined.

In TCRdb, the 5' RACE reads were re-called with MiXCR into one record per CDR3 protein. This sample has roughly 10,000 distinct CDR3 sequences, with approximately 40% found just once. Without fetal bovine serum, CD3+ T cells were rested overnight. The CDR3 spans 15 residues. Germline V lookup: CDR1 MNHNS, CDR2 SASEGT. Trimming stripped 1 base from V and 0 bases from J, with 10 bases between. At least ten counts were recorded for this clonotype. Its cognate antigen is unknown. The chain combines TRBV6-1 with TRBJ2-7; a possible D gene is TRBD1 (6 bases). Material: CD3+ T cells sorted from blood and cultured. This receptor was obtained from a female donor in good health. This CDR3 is CASSEGQGNSYEQYF. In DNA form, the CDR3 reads TGTGCCAGCAGTGAAGGTCAGGGGAACTCCTACGAGCAGTACTTC.